A selection of T cell receptor beta chains follows, all from one sample in a study of OX40 agonist ivuxolimab in advanced cancers. Only in-frame clones appear in the TCRdb table, and some are missing; sequencing was by immunoSEQ multiplex PCR. The data show around 87,000 clones, with roughly 94% seen just once and roughly 2.6% held by the top ten. Sample: CD4+ or CD8+ T cells sorted from blood, taken in a trial of the OX40 agonist ivuxolimab. The receptors were gathered from an adult with an advanced solid tumor such as melanoma, head and neck, liver or kidney cancer. Both conserved end residues are part of each CDR3. The D gene is left open where the match is weak. The size of a clone is reported for some rows only, either as once, few or many, or as a class for expanded clones.

TRBD2	TRBV4-1	TRBJ2-7	.	TGCGCCAGCAGCCAAGTACATACTAGCGGGAGTTCCTACGAGCAGTACTTC	CASSQVHTSGSSYEQYF
.	TRBV5-6	TRBJ2-5	.	TGTGCCAGCAGCTTGGGGGAAGAGACCCAGTACTTC	CASSLGEETQYF
.	TRBV7-9	TRBJ2-5	.	TGTGCCAGCAGCTTAGATCCAAGAGAGACCCAGTACTTC	CASSLDPRETQYF
.	TRBV14	TRBJ2-5	.	TGTGCCAGCAGCCAAGGAACGAGCCCCCAAGAGACCCAGTACTTC	CASSQGTSPQETQYF
.	TRBV5-1	TRBJ2-7	.	TGCGCCAGCAGCTTCCGCTCAATCCAGGGAGATTGGGTCTACGAGCAGTACTTC	CASSFRSIQGDWVYEQYF
.	TRBV7-9	TRBJ2-7	.	TGTGCCAGCAGCTTATCAGGGGCAGGCGAGCAGTACTTC	CASSLSGAGEQYF
.	TRBV5-1	TRBJ2-7	.	TGCGCCAGCAGCTTGGAACAGTACGCCCTCGAGCAGTACTTC	CASSLEQYALEQYF
.	TRBV6-5	TRBJ2-2	.	TGTGCCAGCAGTTATCAGGACACCGGGGAGCTGTTTTTT	CASSYQDTGELFF
.	TRBV27	TRBJ1-5	.	TGTGCCAGCAGTTTGATAGGAAGCAATCAGCCCCAGCATTTT	CASSLIGSNQPQHF
TRBD1	TRBV5-4	TRBJ2-2	.	TGTGCCAGCAGCTTGGATGGACAGGGGGGCACCGGGGAGCTGTTTTTT	CASSLDGQGGTGELFF
.	TRBV6-5	TRBJ1-1	.	TGTGCCAGCAGTTACTCGAGGGGTGGGGGTGTCGAAGCTTTCTTT	CASSYSRGGGVEAFF
TRBD1	TRBV6-6	TRBJ1-2	.	TGTGCCAGCAGTTACTACGGGACAGGGAATGAAGGCTACACCTTC	CASSYYGTGNEGYTF
.	TRBV7-8	TRBJ1-1	.	TGTGCCAGCAGCTTGGGACTCCAGAACACTGAAGCTTTCTTT	CASSLGLQNTEAFF
.	TRBV27	TRBJ1-1	.	TGTGCCAGCAGTTTAACGCCTTCCACTGAAGCTTTCTTT	CASSLTPSTEAFF
.	TRBV27	TRBJ1-5	once	TGTGCCAGCAGTACACAGGATCAGCCCCAGCATTTT	CASSTQDQPQHF
TRBD2	TRBV27	TRBJ2-7	.	TGTGCCAGCAGTTTAATGCCTAGCGGCACCACCTACGAGCAGTACTTC	CASSLMPSGTTYEQYF
.	TRBV11-2	TRBJ2-7	.	TGTGCCAGCAGCTTACTTATGGCCTACGAGCAGTACTTC	CASSLLMAYEQYF
TRBD1	TRBV5-1	TRBJ2-4	.	TGCGCCAGCAGCGGAGGGGACAGGGAAGCCAAAAACATTCAGTACTTC	CASSGGDREAKNIQYF
TRBD2	TRBV5-6	TRBJ2-3	.	TGTGCCAGCAGCTTGGCCGGGGGGGAGACAGATACGCAGTATTTT	CASSLAGGETDTQYF
.	TRBV19	TRBJ1-3	.	TGTGCCAGCGCGCCAGGGAACTCTGGAAACACCATATATTTT	CASAPGNSGNTIYF
.	TRBV4-1	TRBJ1-4	.	TGCGCCAGCAGCCAATACCTGGGGGGGGCTGAAAAACTGTTTTTT	CASSQYLGGAEKLFF
TRBD2	TRBV4-1	TRBJ2-7	once	TGCGCCAGCAGCCAAGTAGCGGGAGCCTACGAGCAGTACTTC	CASSQVAGAYEQYF
TRBD1	TRBV4-1	TRBJ1-1	.	TGCGCCAGCAGCCAAGGCAGGGGGCTCGGGGAAGCTTTCTTT	CASSQGRGLGEAFF
.	TRBV11-2	TRBJ2-1	.	TGTGCCAGCAGCTTAGTACAGAGCTCCTACAATGAGCAGTTCTTC	CASSLVQSSYNEQFF
.	TRBV4-1	TRBJ1-5	.	TGCGCCAGCAGCCCTGACACGGCGCGGAGGCCCCAGCATTTT	CASSPDTARRPQHF
TRBD2	TRBV19	TRBJ2-3	.	TGTGCCAGTAGTGATCCGGGACTAGCTTTATCAGATACGCAGTATTTT	CASSDPGLALSDTQYF
TRBD1	TRBV10-2	TRBJ2-7	once	TGCGCCAGCTGTGACAGGGTGGCCTACGAGCAGTACTTC	CASCDRVAYEQYF
.	TRBV27	TRBJ1-1	once	TGTGCCAGCAGTTTAAACCGGGAGAACACTGAAGCTTTCTTT	CASSLNRENTEAFF
.	TRBV4-1	TRBJ2-3	.	TGCGCCAGCAGCCAATGGAACAGGCCAAGCACAGATACGCAGTATTTT	CASSQWNRPSTDTQYF
TRBD1	TRBV9	TRBJ2-7	.	TGTGCCAGCAGCGCGTCGGGACAGCCAACTTACGAGCAGTACTTC	CASSASGQPTYEQYF